The entry below describes one TCR beta chain. The antigen is not known. The data were taken from a study of persistence of HIV-infected CD4 T cells. CDR1 is MNHEY, CDR2 SVGAGI, per germline. The CDR3 length is 15 residues. With 5 bases removed from V and 1 base from J, the gap between germline ends came to 14 bases. Cells were stimulated with overlapping HIV-1 Gag 15-mer peptides. CD40L/CD69 double-negative CD45RO-high memory CD4+ T cells were collected. Donors had CD4+ T cell counts above 400 cells/uL and were CMV-seropositive. The libraries were made with immunoSEQ version 4 in survey mode. Libraries were prepared by immunoSEQ multiplex PCR; TCRdb keeps only in-frame clonotypes and omits some of them. The sample has about 36,000 clones, approximately 78% seen once.

The sequenced sample was cultured CD4+ T cells from PBMCs, obtained from a patient who received antiretroviral therapy. The chain is built from TRBV6-5 and TRBJ2-5; D is possibly TRBD1 (6 bases). This sequence was found in an adult with HIV. The donor label of this sample is uncertain. CDR3 DNA sequence: TGTGCCAGCAGTCAACCACTACAGGGCCAAGAGACCCAGTACTTC. This translates into CASSQPLQGQETQYF.